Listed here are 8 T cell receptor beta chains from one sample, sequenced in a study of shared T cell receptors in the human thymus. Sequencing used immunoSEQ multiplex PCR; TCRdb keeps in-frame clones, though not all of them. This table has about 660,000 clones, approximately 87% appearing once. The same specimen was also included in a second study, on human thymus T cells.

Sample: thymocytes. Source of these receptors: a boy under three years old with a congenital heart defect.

This CDR3 is CASSQDIHAKSGGGTDTQYF. The DNA of the CDR3 is TGCGCCAGCAGCCAAGATATTCACGCGAAAAGCGGGGGGGGCACAGATACGCAGTATTTT. J is TRBJ2-3 and V is TRBV4-1; 10 bases fit TRBD2. Looked up from germline, CDR1 is MGHRA and CDR2 is YSYEKL. With V trimmed by 0 bases and J by 1 base, 13 bases remained unmatched. The CDR3 is 20 amino acids.

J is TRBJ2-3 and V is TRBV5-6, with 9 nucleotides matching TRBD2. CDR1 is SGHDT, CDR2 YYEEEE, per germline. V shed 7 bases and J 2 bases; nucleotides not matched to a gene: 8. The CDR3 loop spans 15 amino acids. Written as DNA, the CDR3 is TGTGCCAGCGACCCCAAGCGGGGGGACACAGATACGCAGTATTTT. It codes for CASDPKRGDTDTQYF. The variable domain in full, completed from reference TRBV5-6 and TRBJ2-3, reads DAGVTQSPTHLIKTRGQQVTLRCSPKSGHDTVSWYQQALGQGPQFIFQYYEEEERQRGNFPDRFSGHQFPNYSSELNVNALLLGDSALYLCASDPKRGDTDTQYFGPGTRLTVL.

The CDR3 nucleotides read TGTGCCAGCAGCATCCATCTGACTAGCGGGAGATACGAGCAGTACTTC. This sequence encodes CASSIHLTSGRYEQYF. J is TRBJ2-7 and V is TRBV5-6; 12 bases match TRBD2. V shed 4 bases, J shed 4 bases, and the junction held 9 bases outside the gene matches. The CDR3 sequence is 16 residues long. Germline CDR1 reads SGHDT; CDR2 reads YYEEEE.

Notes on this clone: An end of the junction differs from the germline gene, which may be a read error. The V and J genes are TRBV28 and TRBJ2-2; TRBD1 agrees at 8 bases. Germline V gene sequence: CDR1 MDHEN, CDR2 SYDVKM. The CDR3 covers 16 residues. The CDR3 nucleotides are TGTGCCACCAGTACCCCGACAGGGGAAAACACCGGGGAGCTGTTTTTT. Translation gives CATSTPTGENTGELFF.

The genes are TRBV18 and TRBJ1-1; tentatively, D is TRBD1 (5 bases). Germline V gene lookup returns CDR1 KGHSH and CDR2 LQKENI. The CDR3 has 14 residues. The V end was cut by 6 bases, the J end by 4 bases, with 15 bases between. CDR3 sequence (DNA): TGTGCCAGCTCGGGGGGGACTAAGGGCACTGAAGCTTTCTTT. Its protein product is CASSGGTKGTEAFF.

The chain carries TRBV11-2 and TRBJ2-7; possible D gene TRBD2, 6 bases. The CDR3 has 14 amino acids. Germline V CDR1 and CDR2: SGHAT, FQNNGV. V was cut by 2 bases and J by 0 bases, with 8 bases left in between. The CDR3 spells CASSLSGVSYEQYF. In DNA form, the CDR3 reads TGTGCCAGCAGCTTATCGGGGGTCTCCTACGAGCAGTACTTC.

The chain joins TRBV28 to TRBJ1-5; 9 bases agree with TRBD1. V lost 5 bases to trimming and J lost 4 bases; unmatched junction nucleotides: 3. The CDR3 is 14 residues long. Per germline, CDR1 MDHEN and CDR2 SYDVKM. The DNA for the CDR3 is TGTGCCAGCAGTCCCGGGACAGGGAATCAGCCCCAGCATTTT. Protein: CASSPGTGNQPQHF. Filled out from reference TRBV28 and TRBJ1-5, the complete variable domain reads DVKVTQSSRYLVKRTGEKVFLECVQDMDHENMFWYRQDPGLGLRLIYFSYDVKMKEKGDIPEGYSVSREKKERFSLILESASTNQTSMYLCASSPGTGNQPQHFGDGTRLSIL.

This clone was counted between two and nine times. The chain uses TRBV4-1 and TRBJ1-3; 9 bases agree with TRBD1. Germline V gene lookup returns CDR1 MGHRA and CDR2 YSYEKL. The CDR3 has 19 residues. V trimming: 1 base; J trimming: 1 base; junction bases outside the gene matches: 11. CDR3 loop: CASSQVDRGMDLSGNTIYF. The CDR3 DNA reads TGCGCCAGCAGCCAAGTGGACAGGGGAATGGACCTATCTGGAAACACCATATATTTT.